The clone carrying this T cell receptor beta chain has at least ten counts. Its antigen remains unidentified. This sample is drawn from a study of T cell repertoires in cytomegalovirus infection. Overall study: It can be stated that public TCR beta signatures indicated CMV infection as well as a matching HLA type.

TCRdb reprocessed the reads via MiXCR and lists one record per CDR3 protein. Of 740,000 or so distinct CDR3 sequences in the sample, 35% to 45% were seen once. Study-level points and caveats: Individuals carrying CMV plus the relevant HLA were identified by cumulative frequency of public TCR beta families. Dominating the ex vivo response were TCR beta clonotypes that were CMV-specific and HLA-C-restricted.

Input material: PBMCs. This receptor was identified in a human donor in good health (CMV status not recorded). Some clones in this sample may be carry-over from other donors' samples.

CDR3 loop: CASSLAGGSSGANVLTF. The DNA for the CDR3 is TGTGCCAGCAGCTTAGCCGGGGGAAGCTCTGGGGCCAACGTCCTGACTTTC. This chain connects TRBV7-2 to TRBJ2-6, with TRBD2 as a possible D gene (6 bases). Germline CDR1 SGHTA, CDR2 FQGNSA. CDR3 size: 17 residues. Trimming shortened V by 0 bases and J by 0 bases, and 9 bases separated the two germline ends.